This T cell receptor beta chain was identified in a study of radiotherapy plus CTLA-4 blockade in lung cancer. CDR1 and CDR2 from the germline V gene are MNHEY and SVGAGI. This CDR3 comprises 11 residues. Trimming cost V 5 bases and J 7 bases, with 8 bases left between them. For this clone: What it binds is unknown.

The method was immunoSEQ multiplex PCR; TCRdb's version includes in-frame clones alone and lacks a portion of them. The sample has around 110,000 clones, roughly 77% seen once; the top ten hold 3.3%. Study results and caveats: TCR clones from tumors expanded in blood after radiotherapy plus ipilimumab.

V gene TRBV6-5 combines with J gene TRBJ1-2; D call uncertain. This receptor was taken from a human donor with non-small cell lung cancer that progressed on radiotherapy plus ipilimumab. Some clones in this sample may be carry-over from other donors' samples. Material: peripheral blood, obtained from a patient treated with radiotherapy plus ipilimumab. CDR3 residues: CASSEALGYTF. The CDR3 DNA is TGTGCCAGCAGTGAAGCGCTTGGCTACACCTTC.